This entry describes one TCR beta chain. The antigen remains unidentified. This record comes from a study of cytomegalovirus exposure and HLA in healthy donors. Study-wide results and caveats: In a later analysis, CMV-associated beta chains were mostly HLA-associated, it appeared.

The PCR ran on 60 Vbeta and 13 Jbeta primers. Repertoires were generated with immunoSEQ multiplex PCR, while TCRdb's copy carries only in-frame clones and drops some. The sample has about 100,000 clones, approximately 85% seen once. The sequencing input was PBMCs. The clonotype comes from a man aged 25 to 45 in good health and CMV-seronegative.

CDR3 sequence (DNA): TGTGCCAGCAGCTTTAGACGCGGACTAGCGGGTGCCGGGGAGCTGTTTTTT. This gives the protein CASSFRRGLAGAGELFF. This chain joins TRBV7-2 and TRBJ2-2, with 11 bases identical to TRBD2. Germline-derived CDR1 and CDR2 are SGHTA and FQGNSA. The CDR3 is 17 amino acids. The junction had 9 bases not matched to a gene; V was cut back by 3 bases and J by 6 bases.